Listed here are 4 T cell receptor beta chains from one sample, sequenced in a study of T cell repertoires in cytomegalovirus infection (dated by TCRdb to between 2018 and 2021). Sequencing instrument: Illumina HiSeq 1500. TCRdb reanalyzed the raw reads on its own, using fastp at Q25 for trimming and MiXCR for clone calling, and kept in-frame beta chains. A single entry per CDR3 protein holds the most common genes and DNA from its merged rows. The table for this sample lists 130,000 or so distinct CDR3 sequences; 5% to 6.5% of them were counted only once. The ten most abundant clones make up approximately 19% of the sample. Sequenced material: PBMCs. The receptor set was obtained from a human donor in good health (CMV status not recorded). Some clones in this sample may be carry-over from other donors' samples.

This clonotype was detected many times. This chain uses TRBV7-8 with TRBJ1-5; TRBD1 agrees at 7 bases. This CDR3 has 17 amino acids. CDR1 and CDR2 (germline): SGHVS, FQNEAQ. With 1 base clipped from V and 4 bases from J, the junction kept 10 bases outside the gene matches. The CDR3 coding sequence is TGTGCCAGCAGCTTAGTCCAAGTAGGACAGGTTAATCAGCCCCAGCATTTT. Protein sequence: CASSLVQVGQVNQPQHF.

This clonotype has ten or more counts. The V and J genes are TRBV11-3 and TRBJ2-2; 9 nucleotides match TRBD1. V shed 5 bases, J shed 6 bases, and the junction held 4 bases outside the gene matches. This CDR3 comprises 14 residues. Germline CDR1 SGHNT, CDR2 YENEEA. CDR3 region: CASSPRTGAGELFF. The CDR3 bases are TGTGCCAGCAGCCCAAGGACAGGGGCCGGGGAGCTGTTTTTT.

The table lists this clonotype with many counts. The chain carries TRBV10-3 and TRBJ1-1; D is uncertain. This CDR3 is built from 15 residues. CDR1 ENHRY and CDR2 SYGVKD come from the germline V gene. Trimming left V 0 bases short and J 3 bases short, with 11 bases between. The chain's CDR3 is CAISESTVRDTEAFF. CDR3 DNA sequence: TGTGCCATCAGTGAGTCGACCGTGCGGGACACTGAAGCTTTCTTT.

In the case of this clonotype: This may arise from a read error, as a much more abundant clone is one base away. This CDR3 is CASGTQGLYFEQYF. The CDR3 DNA reads as TGCGCCAGCGGTACACAGGGCCTTTACTTCGAGCAGTACTTC. The rearrangement links TRBV5-1 to TRBJ2-7; maybe TRBD1 (6 bases). The CDR3 totals 14 residues. CDR1 and CDR2 from the germline V gene are SGHRS and YFSETQ. V was cut by 7 bases and J by 6 bases, with 20 bases left in between.